This TCR beta chain comes out of a study of T cells in Graves' hyperthyroidism and ophthalmopathy. Study findings and constraints: Ophthalmopathy and stable hyperthyroidism were told apart by a 13 V-J model. Ophthalmopathy, as predicted by the model, came a median around 6 months after the prediction. Also found in blood were most expanded thyroid clonotypes above 0.001.

The study left out patients who had uncontrolled infection, other autoimmune disease, pregnancy or lactation. The investigators amplified TCR beta CDR3 regions from RNA transcripts. During a first-round RT-PCR of the TCR CDR3, the HTBI primer set was used. TCRdb passed the multiplex PCR reads through MiXCR, listing each CDR3 protein once. The table has 480,000 or so distinct CDR3 sequences, 40% to 50% seen once. The table lists this clonotype with many counts. What it recognizes is unknown. V dropped 8 bases and J dropped 7 bases, with 15 bases sitting between them. CDR3 length equals 14 residues. Germline V CDR1 and CDR2: SGHTA, FQGNSA.

Sequencing was performed on peripheral blood or thyroid tissue (not recorded which). The sequence came from an adult woman with Graves' disease, either hyperthyroidism or ophthalmopathy (not recorded which). The J gene is TRBJ1-6, the V gene TRBV7-2; no clear D. This CDR3 reads CASSPTIENSPLHF. CDR3 bases: TGTGCCAGCTCCCCCACGATTGAAAATTCACCCCTCCACTTT.